Listed here are 7 T cell receptor beta chains from one sample, sequenced in a study of multiple sclerosis patients with progressive multifocal leukoencephalopathy. As for time point: before natalizumab initiation. Generated by immunoSEQ multiplex PCR, the TCRdb table keeps only in-frame clones and is missing some. The sample shows about 30,000 clones, approximately 92% of them seen only once. The sequenced sample was PBMCs. These receptors were taken from a man aged 30 to 45 with multiple sclerosis.

This chain joins TRBV4-3 and TRBJ2-2; 11 bases fit TRBD2. V was clipped by 4 bases and J by 5 bases; unmatched bases: 6. In germline, CDR1 is LGHNA, CDR2 YSLEER. The CDR3 spans 16 residues. CDR3 residues: CASSRLSGRGTGELFF. The CDR3 DNA is TGCGCCAGCAGCCGCCTTAGCGGGAGGGGGACCGGGGAGCTGTTTTTT.

This chain joins TRBV7-6 and TRBJ2-1; no definite D call. The germline V and J ends were trimmed by 4 bases and 0 bases, with 7 bases remaining between them. Germline V CDR1 and CDR2: SGHVS, FNYEAQ. The CDR3 covers 14 residues. The CDR3 is CASSSLYSYNEQFF. Written as DNA, the CDR3 is TGTGCCAGCAGCTCCTTATACTCCTACAATGAGCAGTTCTTC.

This chain links TRBV18 with TRBJ2-7; perhaps D is TRBD1 or TRBD2 (6 bases each). CDR1 is KGHSH and CDR2 is LQKENI in the germline V gene. The CDR3 totals 16 residues. V was cut by 3 bases and J by 3 bases, with 18 bases left in between. The DNA of the CDR3 is TGTGCCAGCTCACCCTCGGGGGCTGGGCGGAGCTACGAGCAGTACTTC. Protein: CASSPSGAGRSYEQYF.

This rearrangement joins TRBV11-2 to TRBJ2-5, with a possible D match to TRBD2 (7 bases). Germline V gives CDR1 SGHAT, CDR2 FQNNGV. The CDR3 has 18 residues. V lost 1 base and J lost 1, with 19 bases in between. The chain's CDR3 is CASSLGVASGGGQETQYF. The CDR3 DNA follows: TGTGCCAGCAGCTTAGGCGTCGCTAGCGGAGGGGGCCAAGAGACCCAGTACTTC.

V and J are TRBV18 and TRBJ1-1; TRBD1 is a possible D gene (6 bases). Trimming took off 0 bases at V and 1 base at J, with 12 bases between the two ends. There are 16 residues in the CDR3. CDR1 is KGHSH and CDR2 is LQKENI in the germline V gene. The CDR3 DNA sequence: TGTGCCAGCTCACCACCGGGGGGCCACGGGAACACTGAAGCTTTCTTT. Amino acid sequence: CASSPPGGHGNTEAFF.

This chain uses TRBV27 with TRBJ2-1; 8 nucleotides match TRBD2. CDR1 and CDR2 (germline): MNHEY, SMNVEV (reference sequence). The CDR3 runs 16 residues. Unmatched junction bases numbered 10, after V lost 4 bases and J lost 5 bases. The CDR3 DNA is TGTGCCAGCAGTTCTTCCCGAGCGGGAGTAGACAATGAGCAGTTCTTC. Its translation is CASSSSRAGVDNEQFF.

V gene TRBV5-1 combines with J gene TRBJ1-1; TRBD1 aligns across 8 bases. Germline lookup yields CDR1 SGHRS and CDR2 YFSETQ. V lost 0 bases to trimming and J lost 3 bases; unmatched junction nucleotides: 4. The length of the CDR3 is 15 residues. Written as DNA, the CDR3 is TGCGCCAGCAGCTTGGTGTACAGGGGGGACACTGAAGCTTTCTTT. This codes for CASSLVYRGDTEAFF.